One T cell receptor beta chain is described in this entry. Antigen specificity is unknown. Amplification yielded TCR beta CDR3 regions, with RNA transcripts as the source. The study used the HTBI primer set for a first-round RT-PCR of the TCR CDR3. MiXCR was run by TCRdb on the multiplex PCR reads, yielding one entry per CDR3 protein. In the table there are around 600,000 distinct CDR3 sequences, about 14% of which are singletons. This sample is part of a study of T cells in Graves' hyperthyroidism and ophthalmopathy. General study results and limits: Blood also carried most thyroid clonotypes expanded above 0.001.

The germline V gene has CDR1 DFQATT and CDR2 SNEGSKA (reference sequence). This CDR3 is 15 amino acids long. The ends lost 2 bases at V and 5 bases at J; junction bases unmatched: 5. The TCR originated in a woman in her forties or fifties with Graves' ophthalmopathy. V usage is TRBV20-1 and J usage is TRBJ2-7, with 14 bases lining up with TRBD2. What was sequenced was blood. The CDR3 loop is CSARRGLAGVHEQYF. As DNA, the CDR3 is TGCAGTGCTAGACGGGGACTAGCGGGAGTTCACGAGCAGTACTTC.